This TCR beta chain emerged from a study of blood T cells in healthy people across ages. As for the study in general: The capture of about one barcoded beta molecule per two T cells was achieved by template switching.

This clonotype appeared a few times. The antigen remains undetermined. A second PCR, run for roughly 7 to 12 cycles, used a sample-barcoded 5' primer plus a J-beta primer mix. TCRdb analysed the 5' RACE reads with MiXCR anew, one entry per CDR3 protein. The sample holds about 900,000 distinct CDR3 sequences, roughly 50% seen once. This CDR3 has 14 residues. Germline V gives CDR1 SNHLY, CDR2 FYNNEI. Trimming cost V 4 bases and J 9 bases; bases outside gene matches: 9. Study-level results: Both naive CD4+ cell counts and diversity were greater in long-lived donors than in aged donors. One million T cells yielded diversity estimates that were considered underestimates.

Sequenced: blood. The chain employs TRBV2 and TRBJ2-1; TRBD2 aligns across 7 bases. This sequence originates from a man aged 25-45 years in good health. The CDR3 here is CASSGEGGAVEQFF. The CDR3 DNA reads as TGTGCCAGCAGTGGGGAGGGAGGGGCGGTTGAGCAGTTCTTC.